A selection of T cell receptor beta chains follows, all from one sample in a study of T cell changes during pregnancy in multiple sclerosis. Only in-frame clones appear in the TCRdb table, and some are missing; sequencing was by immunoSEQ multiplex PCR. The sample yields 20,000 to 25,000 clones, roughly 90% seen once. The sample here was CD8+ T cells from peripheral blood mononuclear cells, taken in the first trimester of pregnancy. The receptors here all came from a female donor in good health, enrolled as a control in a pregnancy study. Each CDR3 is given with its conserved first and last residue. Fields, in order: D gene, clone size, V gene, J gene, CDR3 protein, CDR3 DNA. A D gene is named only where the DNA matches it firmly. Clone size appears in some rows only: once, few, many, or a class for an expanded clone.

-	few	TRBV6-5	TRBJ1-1	CASSSGRGDAFF	TGTGCCAGCAGTTCTGGACGGGGGGATGCTTTCTTT
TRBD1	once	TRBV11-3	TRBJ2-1	CASRLGGTGDSEQFF	TGTGCCAGCCGCTTGGGCGGGACAGGGGATAGTGAGCAGTTCTTC
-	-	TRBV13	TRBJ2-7	CASRTRQGGNEQYF	TGTGCCAGCAGGACTAGACAGGGAGGCAACGAGCAGTACTTC
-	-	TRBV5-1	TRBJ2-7	CASSPVRSYEQYF	TGCGCCAGCAGCCCCGTTAGATCCTACGAGCAGTACTTC
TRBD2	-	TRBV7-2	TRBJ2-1	CASSTSSGGQTEQFF	TGTGCCAGCAGCACATCTAGCGGGGGTCAGACTGAGCAGTTCTTC
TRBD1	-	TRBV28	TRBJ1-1	CASSGGQVMNTEAFF	TGTGCCAGCAGTGGAGGACAGGTAATGAACACTGAAGCTTTCTTT
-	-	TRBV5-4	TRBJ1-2	CASSLADSYGYTF	TGTGCCAGCAGCTTGGCAGACAGCTATGGCTACACCTTC
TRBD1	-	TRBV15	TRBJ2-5	CATSRDESGQEEETQYF	TGTGCCACCAGCAGAGACGAATCGGGACAGGAGGAAGAGACCCAGTACTTC
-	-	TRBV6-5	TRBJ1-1	CASSYRGNTEAFF	TGTGCCAGCAGTTACCGCGGGAACACTGAAGCTTTCTTT
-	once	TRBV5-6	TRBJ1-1	CASSLGATEAFF	TGTGCCAGCAGCTTGGGAGCCACTGAAGCTTTCTTT
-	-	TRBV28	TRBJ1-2	CASSDIPGNPYSGYTF	TGTGCCAGCAGTGACATCCCGGGAAACCCGTATTCTGGCTACACCTTC
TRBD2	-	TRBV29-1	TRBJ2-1	CSVDSGGSYNEQFF	TGCAGCGTTGATAGCGGGGGCTCCTACAATGAGCAGTTCTTC
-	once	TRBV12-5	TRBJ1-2	CASGSPDRFYGYTF	TGTGCTAGTGGTTCTCCTGACAGGTTCTATGGCTACACCTTC
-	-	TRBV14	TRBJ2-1	CASSHDPGDAYNEQFF	TGTGCCAGCAGTCACGACCCGGGGGACGCTTACAATGAGCAGTTCTTC
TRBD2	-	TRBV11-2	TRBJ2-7	CASSLAGTSLDEQYF	TGTGCCAGCAGCTTAGCGGGGACTAGCTTGGACGAGCAGTACTTC
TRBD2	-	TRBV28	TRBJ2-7	CATTPGGVFEQYF	TGTGCCACCACCCCCGGGGGGGTCTTCGAGCAGTACTTC
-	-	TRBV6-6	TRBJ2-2	CACKGAGDTGELFF	TGTGCCTGTAAAGGGGCAGGAGACACCGGGGAGCTGTTTTTT
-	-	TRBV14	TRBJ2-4	CASSQGDRRFGIQYF	TGTGCCAGCAGCCAAGGTGACAGGCGGTTTGGCATTCAGTACTTC
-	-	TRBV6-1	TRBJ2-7	CASSARGSSYEQYF	TGTGCCAGCAGCGCCCGGGGGAGCTCCTACGAGCAGTACTTC
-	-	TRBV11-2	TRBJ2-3	CASSLGQGVGSSTDTQYF	TGTGCCAGCAGCTTAGGTCAAGGGGTTGGCTCTAGCACAGATACGCAGTATTTT
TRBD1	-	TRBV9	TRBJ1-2	CASSVARGQVDYGYTF	TGTGCCAGCAGCGTAGCCCGGGGACAGGTGGACTATGGCTACACCTTC
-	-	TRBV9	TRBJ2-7	CASGAGSNEQYF	TGTGCCAGTGGGGCGGGGAGCAACGAGCAGTACTTC
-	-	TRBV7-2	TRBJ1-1	CASNLISLEAFF	TGTGCCAGCAACTTAATTAGCCTTGAAGCTTTCTTT
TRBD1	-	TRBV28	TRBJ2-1	CASSEPGQGNEQFF	TGTGCCAGCAGTGAACCGGGACAGGGGAATGAGCAGTTCTTC
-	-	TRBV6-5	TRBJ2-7	CASSLWTAKYEQYF	TGTGCCAGCAGTTTATGGACAGCAAAGTACGAGCAGTACTTC
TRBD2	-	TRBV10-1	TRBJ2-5	CASSEELAGGPAETQYF	TGCGCCAGCAGTGAGGAACTAGCGGGGGGGCCAGCAGAGACCCAGTACTTC
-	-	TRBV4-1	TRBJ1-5	CASSQEANRGQPQHF	TGCGCCAGCAGCCAAGAGGCCAACCGTGGCCAGCCCCAGCATTTT
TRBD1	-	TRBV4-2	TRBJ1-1	CASSQGRTGNTEAFF	TGTGCCAGCAGCCAAGGCAGGACAGGGAACACTGAAGCTTTCTTT
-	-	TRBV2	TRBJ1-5	CASSELGAGNQPQHF	TGTGCCAGCAGTGAATTGGGGGCCGGCAATCAGCCCCAGCATTTT
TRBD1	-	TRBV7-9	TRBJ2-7	CASSSAGTGVYEQYF	TGTGCCAGCAGCTCCGCCGGGACAGGGGTCTACGAGCAGTACTTC
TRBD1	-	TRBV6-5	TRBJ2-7	CASSYPGQGVYEQYF	TGTGCCAGCAGTTATCCCGGACAGGGGGTTTACGAGCAGTACTTC
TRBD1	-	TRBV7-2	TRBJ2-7	CASSRGQGPAYEQYF	TGTGCCAGCAGCCGTGGACAGGGACCTGCGTACGAGCAGTACTTC
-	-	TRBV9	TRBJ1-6	CASSIYSDTALNSPLHF	TGTGCCAGCAGCATTTATTCGGACACGGCCCTAAATTCACCCCTCCACTTT
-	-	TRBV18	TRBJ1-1	CASSPPGGIGTEAFF	TGTGCCAGCTCACCACCGGGAGGGATTGGCACTGAAGCTTTCTTT
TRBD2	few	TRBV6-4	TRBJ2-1	CASSQEASGGNNEQFF	TGTGCCAGCAGTCAAGAGGCTAGCGGGGGGAACAATGAGCAGTTCTTC
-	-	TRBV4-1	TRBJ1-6	CASSQDARVSPLHF	TGCGCCAGCAGCCAAGATGCCCGGGTCTCACCCCTCCACTTT
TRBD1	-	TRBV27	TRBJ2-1	CASRATGGSYNEQFF	TGTGCCAGCAGGGCTACAGGGGGCTCCTACAATGAGCAGTTCTTC
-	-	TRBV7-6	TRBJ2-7	CASSLGQGTSYEQYF	TGTGCCAGCAGCTTGGGTCAGGGGACATCCTACGAGCAGTACTTC
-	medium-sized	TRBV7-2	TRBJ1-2	CASSLISGDYGYTF	TGTGCCAGCAGCTTAATCTCGGGGGACTATGGCTACACCTTC
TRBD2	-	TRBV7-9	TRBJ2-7	CASSSSGTDYEQYF	TGTGCCAGCAGCTCGAGCGGGACGGACTACGAGCAGTACTTC
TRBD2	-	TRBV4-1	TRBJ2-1	CASSQEGRGGNEQFF	TGCGCCAGCAGCCAAGAGGGGCGGGGGGGCAATGAGCAGTTCTTC
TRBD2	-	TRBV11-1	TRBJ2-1	CASSFGTSGESSYNEQFF	TGTGCCAGCAGCTTCGGGACTAGCGGGGAGAGCTCCTACAATGAGCAGTTCTTC
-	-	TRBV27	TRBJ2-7	CASSLSGVGNEQYF	TGTGCCAGCAGTTTATCAGGGGTGGGTAACGAGCAGTACTTC